The 2 T cell receptor beta chains in this list originate from one sample, sequenced in a study of blood T cell repertoires in COVID-19. TCRdb keeps only in-frame clones here, not all; method: immunoSEQ multiplex PCR. The data contain roughly 100,000 clones, around 80% of them singletons. The sequenced sample was peripheral blood. These receptors were collected from a man aged 55-75 years with active or convalescent COVID-19.

V and J are TRBV7-8 and TRBJ2-1; a possible D gene is TRBD1 (6 bases). The CDR3 sequence is 17 residues long. Germline V gene data show CDR1 as SGHVS and CDR2 as FQNEAQ. The germline V and J ends were trimmed by 5 bases and 12 bases, with 29 bases remaining between them. The DNA for the CDR3 is TGTGCCAGCAGCGGGGGTGTATGGCCAGGGGCCAGAATGGGGCAGTTCTTC. This codes for CASSGGVWPGARMGQFF.

The chain has TRBV9 and TRBJ2-2; 9 bases agree with TRBD2. The trim removed 0 bases at V and 5 bases at J, leaving 11 bases unmatched. The CDR3 runs 18 residues. Germline V CDR1 and CDR2: SGDLS, YYNGEE. The CDR3 nucleotides read TGTGCCAGCAGCGTAGAAAAGACCGCGGGAGGGGATACCGGGGAGCTGTTTTTT. It specifies CASSVEKTAGGDTGELFF.